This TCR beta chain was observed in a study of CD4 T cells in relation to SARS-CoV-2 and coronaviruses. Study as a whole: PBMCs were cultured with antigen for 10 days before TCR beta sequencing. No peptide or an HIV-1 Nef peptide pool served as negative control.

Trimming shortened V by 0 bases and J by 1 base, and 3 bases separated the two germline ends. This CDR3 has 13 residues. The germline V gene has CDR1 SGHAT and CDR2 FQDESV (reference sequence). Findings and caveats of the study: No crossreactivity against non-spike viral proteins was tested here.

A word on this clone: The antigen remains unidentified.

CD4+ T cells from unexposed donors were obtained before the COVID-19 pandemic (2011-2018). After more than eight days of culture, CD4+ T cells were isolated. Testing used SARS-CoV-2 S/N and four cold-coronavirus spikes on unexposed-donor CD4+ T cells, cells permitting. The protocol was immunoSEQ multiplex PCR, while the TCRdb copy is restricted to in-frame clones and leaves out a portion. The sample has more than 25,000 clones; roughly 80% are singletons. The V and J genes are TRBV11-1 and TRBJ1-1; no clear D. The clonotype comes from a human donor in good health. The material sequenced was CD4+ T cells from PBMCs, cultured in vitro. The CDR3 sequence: CASSLAGNTEAFF. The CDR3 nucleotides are TGTGCCAGCAGCTTAGCAGGGAACACTGAAGCTTTCTTT. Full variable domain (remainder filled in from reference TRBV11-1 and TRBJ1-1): EAEVAQSPRYKITEKSQAVAFWCDPISGHATLYWYRQILGQGPELLVQFQDESVVDDSQLPKDRFSAERLKGVDSTLKIQPAELGDSAMYLCASSLAGNTEAFFGQGTRLTVV.